This record concerns one T cell receptor beta chain sequence. Its antigen is unidentified. The sample's time point: blood 2 weeks post-SBRT. Treatment: 15 Gy SBRT to primary tumor, nephrectomy 4 weeks later. The data derive from a study of radiation and T cells in renal cell carcinoma. At the level of the study: Nephrectomy followed 15 Gy stereotactic body radiation by 4 weeks.

Generated by immunoSEQ multiplex PCR, the TCRdb table keeps only in-frame clones and is missing some. The repertoire holds 100,000 to 150,000 clones, with 81% as singletons. Regarding the study as a whole: Top tumor clonotypes rose in blood 2 weeks post-radiation, then contracted.

Sample: blood, taken from a patient whose treatment included radiotherapy and nephrectomy. This clonotype was obtained from a man aged 45-65 years with renal cell carcinoma.

This chain's CDR3 is CASRTLGNTDTQYF. In DNA form, the CDR3 reads TGTGCCAGTAGAACTCTCGGGAACACAGATACGCAGTATTTT. The chain has TRBV19 and TRBJ2-3; TRBD2 is a possible D gene (5 bases). The CDR3 sequence is 14 residues long. V lost 6 bases and J 2 bases, leaving 12 bases between the germline ends. Germline CDR1 reads LNHDA; CDR2 reads SQIVND (reference sequence).